This T cell receptor (beta chain) stems from a study of blood T cell repertoires in COVID-19. About the study: The origin of the acute and convalescent COVID-19 samples was the United States, Italy and Spain. PBMCs, B-cell-depleted T cells, or T cells were the source of the cDNA or gDNA that made up the material.

The germline gives CDR1 SGHRS, CDR2 YFSETQ. The CDR3 is 15 residues long. V gave up 4 bases and J gave up 2 bases; unmatched junction bases: 3. TCRdb's table, derived via immunoSEQ multiplex PCR, lists solely in-frame clones and lacks some. Altogether 310,000 or so clones are present, approximately 89% being singletons, with the ten largest covering roughly 2.3%. Recruited during active infection, patients (from Seattle) were subsequently followed longitudinally. This rearrangement joins TRBV5-1 to TRBJ2-6; 7 nucleotides agree with TRBD1. Sequencing input: peripheral blood. This clonotype was sampled from a woman aged 30 to 39 with COVID-19, enrolled during active disease. CDR3 amino acids: CASSDDRAGANVLTF. As DNA, the CDR3 is TGCGCCAGCAGCGACGACAGGGCTGGGGCCAACGTCCTGACTTTC.